The 27 T cell receptor beta chains below all came from one sample that was sequenced in a study of blood T cell repertoires in COVID-19 (dated by TCRdb to 2020 to 2022). Library construction relied on the immunoSEQ multiplex PCR assay. This immuneACCESS table, as held by TCRdb, lists in-frame sequences with V and J called but not all clones. Of the missing ones, under half trace to an unresolved V gene in checked studies; the others have no known cause. Counted in this sample were under 80,000 clones; about 82% of them appeared once. The leading ten clones occupy more than 4.5% of the sample. The sample comprised peripheral blood. The receptor set was obtained from a woman aged 80 or over with active or convalescent COVID-19.

The sample holds a few counts of this clone. The chain employs TRBV30 and TRBJ1-3; perhaps TRBD1 as D (6 bases). Germline V gene sequence: CDR1 GTSNPN, CDR2 SVGIG (reference sequence). The V end lost 4 bases, the J end lost 15 bases, and 13 bases lay between the germline ends. The CDR3 consists of 10 residues. The CDR3 region is CAWIQGNRYF. CDR3 in DNA: TGTGCCTGGATACAGGGAAATCGATATTTT.

J is TRBJ1-4 and V is TRBV7-9; D uncertain. CDR3 length: 15 residues. The germline V and J ends were trimmed by 1 base and 7 bases, with 13 bases remaining between them. CDR1 and CDR2 (germline): SEHNR, FQNEAQ (reference sequence). CDR3 sequence (DNA): TGTGCCAGCAGCTTAGGATCCGGAGATTCTGAAAAACTGTTTTTT. Protein sequence: CASSLGSGDSEKLFF.

The J gene is TRBJ2-7, the V gene TRBV3-1 (or the pseudogene TRBV3-2); D is perhaps TRBD2 (6 bases). The CDR3 extends over 15 amino acids. The germline gives CDR1 LGHDT, CDR2 YNNKEL (reference sequence). Trimming shortened V by 5 bases and J by 0 bases, and 14 bases separated the two germline ends. The CDR3 DNA reads TGTGCCAGCAGCGGAGGGACCTCAAGCTCCTACGAGCAGTACTTC. It yields the protein CASSGGTSSSYEQYF.

CDR3 in amino acids: CASSFLGLGHYGYTF. The CDR3 DNA reads as TGTGCCAGCAGTTTCCTCGGACTGGGTCACTATGGCTACACCTTC. V gene TRBV6-6 combines with J gene TRBJ1-2; the D is unclear. V lost 4 bases to trimming and J lost 3 bases, with 15 bases between them. This CDR3 has 15 residues. Looked up from germline, CDR1 is MNHNY and CDR2 is SVGAGI (reference sequence).

The V call is TRBV19, the J call TRBJ1-2; 8 bases map to TRBD1. Germline assignment: CDR1 LNHDA and CDR2 SQIVND (reference sequence). This CDR3 has 14 amino acids. Germline trimming cut 8 bases from V and 5 bases from J; bases unmatched to any gene: 10. DNA of the CDR3: TGTGCCAGTGCTGGACAGGGAAAGAGGTATGGCTACACCTTC. Encoded protein: CASAGQGKRYGYTF.

CDR3 nucleotide sequence: TGTGCCAGCAGTAACGGGGGAGGCTCTGGAAACACCATATATTTT. It codes for CASSNGGGSGNTIYF. The V gene is TRBV7-2, the J gene TRBJ1-3, with D perhaps matching TRBD1 (5 bases). Trimming cost V 6 bases and J 0 bases, with 12 bases left between them. Germline CDR1 is SGHTA and CDR2 is FQGNSA. The CDR3 is made up of 15 amino acids.

This sequence joins TRBV7-3 and TRBJ1-1; TRBD1 matches at 8 bases. J was trimmed by 7 bases and V by 5 bases; bases with no gene match: 9. This CDR3 contains 14 residues. The V gene's germline CDR1 is SGHTA and CDR2 FQGTGA. The CDR3 is CASSLAGGFSEAFF. Here the CDR3 DNA reads TGTGCCAGCAGCCTCGCAGGGGGCTTCAGTGAAGCTTTCTTT.

This rearrangement joins TRBV9 to TRBJ2-7, with D maybe TRBD2 (7 bases). The CDR3 totals 14 residues. Trimming pared 1 base from V and 6 bases from J, leaving 14 bases between. Germline V gene sequence: CDR1 SGDLS, CDR2 YYNGEE. CDR3 sequence reads: CASSVIGGAGEQYF. CDR3 DNA: TGTGCCAGCAGCGTAATAGGGGGGGCCGGCGAGCAGTACTTC.

This clone occurred a few times. The chain couples TRBV4-1 to TRBJ2-4; TRBD2 matches 8 bases. J lost 0 bases, V lost 0 bases, and 4 bases had no gene match. Germline V gives CDR1 MGHRA, CDR2 YSYEKL. The CDR3 length is 17 residues. The chain's CDR3 is CASSQEERGLAKNIQYF. CDR3 sequence (DNA): TGCGCCAGCAGCCAAGAAGAGCGGGGGTTAGCCAAAAACATTCAGTACTTC.

This chain links TRBV5-1 with TRBJ2-4; no reliable D call. CDR1 SGHRS and CDR2 YFSETQ come from the germline V gene. The CDR3 is 13 amino acids. Deletions cut 1 base from V and 8 bases from J, with 10 bases between. CDR3 sequence (DNA): TGCGCCAGCAGCTTGATTCCGCCGGACATTCAGTACTTC. This gives the protein CASSLIPPDIQYF.

The chain recombines TRBV6-2 or TRBV6-3 with TRBJ1-5; D not certain. CDR1 and CDR2 from the germline V gene are MNHEY and SVGEGT. This CDR3 spans 14 amino acids. Trimming stripped 5 bases from V and 2 bases from J, with 10 bases between. CDR3 residues: CASSTNIGNQPQHF. The CDR3, as DNA: TGTGCCAGCAGTACTAATATAGGCAATCAGCCCCAGCATTTT.

J is TRBJ1-2 and V is TRBV5-1; D ambiguous. The CDR3 is made up of 15 amino acids. V was pared by 1 base and J by 0 bases, with 10 bases between. Per the germline V gene, CDR1 is SGHRS and CDR2 is YFSETQ. The CDR3 region has the DNA TGCGCCAGCAGCTTGAGCGACGGGTCTAACTATGGCTACACCTTC. Translated: CASSLSDGSNYGYTF.

This clone has just one count. The V call is TRBV3-1 (or the pseudogene TRBV3-2), the J call TRBJ2-5, with D perhaps TRBD1 (5 bases). V was trimmed by 1 base and J by 5 bases, leaving 14 bases between them. The CDR3 runs 15 residues. Germline V lookup: CDR1 LGHDT, CDR2 YNNKEL (reference sequence). The CDR3 protein is CASSQGSWGRETQYF. CDR3 in DNA: TGTGCCAGCAGCCAAGGTTCGTGGGGCCGGGAGACCCAGTACTTC.

This rearrangement joins TRBV5-3 to TRBJ2-5; TRBD2 matches 9 bases. Being an ORF, TRBV5-3 has a function that is uncertain. J lost 2 bases, V lost 0 bases, and 11 bases had no gene match. This CDR3 comprises 18 residues. CDR3 sequence: CARSLAFRGGAEQETQYF. In DNA, the CDR3 is TGTGCCAGAAGCTTGGCCTTTCGCGGGGGGGCGGAGCAAGAGACCCAGTACTTC.

The V and J genes are TRBV10-3 and TRBJ1-6; D is possibly TRBD1 (5 bases). CDR3 length: 14 residues. Deletions cut 8 bases from V and 6 bases from J, with 14 bases between. Germline values: CDR1 ENHRY, CDR2 SYGVKD. CDR3 protein: CAIARQGVNSPLHF. CDR3 nucleotides: TGTGCCATCGCCCGGCAAGGGGTTAATTCACCCCTCCACTTT.

This chain links TRBV21-1 with TRBJ1-3; the table names TRBD1, a call not compared with the DNA. TRBV21-1 is listed as a pseudogene. The CDR3 has 13 amino acids. The CDR3 region is CASSEPPGDTIYF. In DNA, the CDR3 is TGTGCCAGCAGTGAACCACCAGGGGACACCATATATTTT.

The CDR3 bases are TGTGCCAGCAGCCCGGTGGGGGCTTTCCTCGAGCAGTACTTC. It codes for CASSPVGAFLEQYF. The chain couples TRBV7-9 to TRBJ2-7; the D gene is possibly TRBD1 (6 bases). The V and J ends lost 5 bases and 6 bases respectively, with 17 bases between them. From germline, CDR1 is SEHNR and CDR2 FQNEAQ (reference sequence). The CDR3 spans 14 residues.

The chain carries TRBV11-2 and TRBJ1-1, with 9 bases lining up with TRBD1. V shed 5 bases, J shed 4 bases, and the junction held 8 bases outside the gene matches. Germline V gene lookup returns CDR1 SGHAT and CDR2 FQNNGV. The length of the CDR3 is 15 residues. This CDR3 is CASSLQGARTTEAFF. CDR3 sequence (DNA): TGTGCCAGCAGCCTACAGGGGGCGCGTACCACTGAAGCTTTCTTT.

CDR3 bases: TGTGCCATCAGTGCAGGAGGATCTCGGACAACTAATGAAAAACTGTTTTTT. Encoded protein: CAISAGGSRTTNEKLFF. The V call is TRBV10-3, the J call TRBJ1-4; D is uncertain. Trimming took off 4 bases at V and 0 bases at J, with 15 bases between the two ends. The length of the CDR3 is 17 residues. Looked up from germline, CDR1 is ENHRY and CDR2 is SYGVKD.

In its sample, this clone was seen a few times. The V gene is TRBV29-1, the J gene TRBJ1-1; 7 bases agree with TRBD1. The germline CDR1 and CDR2 sequences are SQVTM and ANQGSEA. V lost 5 bases to trimming and J lost 7 bases; unmatched junction nucleotides: 4. The CDR3 consists of 11 residues. CDR3 in DNA: TGCAGCGTTAAACAGGGGTTTGAAGCTTTCTTT. Protein product: CSVKQGFEAFF.

The chain uses TRBV3-1 (or the pseudogene TRBV3-2) and TRBJ2-1, with D maybe TRBD2 (5 bases). Between the trimmed V and J ends, which lost 2 bases and 8 bases, there was a span of 7 bases. Per the germline V gene, CDR1 is LGHDT and CDR2 is YNNKEL (reference sequence). This CDR3 has 12 amino acids. CDR3 protein: CASSQTGDEQFF. The CDR3 DNA reads TGTGCCAGCAGCCAAACCGGGGATGAGCAGTTCTTC.

The chain is built from TRBV7-2 and TRBJ2-1; possible D gene TRBD2, 7 bases. The CDR3 totals 17 residues. Trimming pared 6 bases from V and 8 bases from J, leaving 26 bases between. Germline V gene sequence: CDR1 SGHTA, CDR2 FQGNSA. The DNA of the CDR3 is TGTGCCAGCAGTCAATCGCGACGGGGGGCCCGCCATCATGAGCAGTTCTTC. As protein: CASSQSRRGARHHEQFF.

The rearrangement uses TRBV5-3 and TRBJ2-5; D remains ambiguous. TRBV5-3 is an open reading frame whose function is uncertain. CDR3 size: 13 residues. V was clipped by 3 bases and J by 4 bases, with 10 bases between them. The CDR3 region is CARSSVSGETQYF. CDR3 bases: TGTGCCAGAAGCTCCGTCTCGGGAGAGACCCAGTACTTC.

This clone is a singleton in its sample. The CDR3 region is CASSFAGLGGGDTQYF. CDR3 nucleotides: TGCGCCAGCAGCTTCGCGGGACTAGGGGGAGGGGATACGCAGTATTTT. The V gene is TRBV5-1, the J gene TRBJ2-3; the match to TRBD2 covers 8 bases. The CDR3 runs 16 residues. Per the germline V gene, CDR1 is SGHRS and CDR2 is YFSETQ. The J segment lost 6 bases and the V segment lost 2 bases, leaving 11 bases of the junction unmatched.

The chain has TRBV14 and TRBJ2-2; D is perhaps TRBD1 (5 bases). This CDR3 region has 15 residues. Germline V gene data show CDR1 as SGHDN and CDR2 as FVKESK. V was clipped by 4 bases and J by 0 bases, with 9 bases between them. Written as DNA, the CDR3 is TGTGCCAGCAGCCTAGGACACTCGAACACCGGGGAGCTGTTTTTT. It yields the protein CASSLGHSNTGELFF.

This chain connects TRBV4-3 to TRBJ1-4, with a tentative D call TRBD1 (6 bases). CDR1 is LGHNA and CDR2 is YSLEER in the germline V gene. V shed 0 bases and J shed 5 bases, with 19 bases lying between them. The CDR3 contains 18 residues. DNA for the CDR3: TGCGCCAGCAGCCAAGAGAGGTTGAATGGGAGGGGGAATGAAAAACTGTTTTTT. It yields the protein CASSQERLNGRGNEKLFF.

The rearrangement links TRBV7-2 to TRBJ1-1; TRBD1 is a possible D gene (6 bases). The CDR3 is 15 amino acids. With 1 base removed from V and 2 bases from J, the gap between germline ends came to 11 bases. Germline V CDR1 and CDR2: SGHTA, FQGNSA. This CDR3 reads CASSLGSGQNTEAFF. The CDR3 DNA is TGTGCCAGCAGCTTAGGATCGGGACAAAACACTGAAGCTTTCTTT. The full variable domain, rest sourced from reference TRBV7-2 and TRBJ1-1, is GAGVSQSPSNKVTEKGKDVELRCDPISGHTALYWYRQSLGQGLEFLIYFQGNSAPDKSGLPSDRFSAERTGGSVSTLTIQRTQQEDSAVYLCASSLGSGQNTEAFFGQGTRLTVV.